Listed here is a single T cell receptor (beta chain). What it recognizes is unknown. Sequencing was performed with immunoSEQ multiplex PCR; in TCRdb, only in-frame clones are kept and a portion is missing. The data hold about 40,000 clones, with around 75% observed a single time. This sample stems from a study of PD-1 blockade in mismatch repair-deficient tumors. Points from the study as a whole: Tumor-resident clones, often undetectable pretreatment in blood, expanded then contracted after pembrolizumab.

Sample: peripheral blood, taken 4 weeks after starting pembrolizumab. The clonotype comes from an adult with mismatch repair-deficient cancer.

The CDR3 nucleotides read TGTGCCAGCAGCTTAGAGGGGTTAAGAGCAGGTAACACTGAAGCTTTCTTT. It specifies CASSLEGLRAGNTEAFF. The chain recombines TRBV7-2 with TRBJ1-1; the D gene is possibly TRBD1 (5 bases). CDR3 size: 17 residues. Germline values: CDR1 SGHTA, CDR2 FQGNSA. V was trimmed by 1 base and J by 2 bases, leaving 17 bases between them.